This T cell receptor beta chain was found in a study of blood T cell repertoires in COVID-19. Study-wide background: The United States, Italy and Spain were the sources of the acute and convalescent COVID-19 samples.

This clone was observed a single time. Assay used: immunoSEQ multiplex PCR; TCRdb lists only in-frame clones, some missing. The data contain approximately 170,000 clones, 81% of them singletons. The sample was peripheral blood. This clonotype was sampled from a man in his 60s with active or convalescent COVID-19.

Here the CDR3 DNA reads TGTGCCAGCAGCTCAGACAGGGATTATGAAAAACTGTTTTTT. This codes for CASSSDRDYEKLFF. This rearrangement joins TRBV9 to TRBJ1-4; 7 positions agree with TRBD1. CDR1 is SGDLS, CDR2 YYNGEE, per germline. Trimming cost V 4 bases and J 6 bases; bases outside gene matches: 6. The CDR3 has 14 residues.